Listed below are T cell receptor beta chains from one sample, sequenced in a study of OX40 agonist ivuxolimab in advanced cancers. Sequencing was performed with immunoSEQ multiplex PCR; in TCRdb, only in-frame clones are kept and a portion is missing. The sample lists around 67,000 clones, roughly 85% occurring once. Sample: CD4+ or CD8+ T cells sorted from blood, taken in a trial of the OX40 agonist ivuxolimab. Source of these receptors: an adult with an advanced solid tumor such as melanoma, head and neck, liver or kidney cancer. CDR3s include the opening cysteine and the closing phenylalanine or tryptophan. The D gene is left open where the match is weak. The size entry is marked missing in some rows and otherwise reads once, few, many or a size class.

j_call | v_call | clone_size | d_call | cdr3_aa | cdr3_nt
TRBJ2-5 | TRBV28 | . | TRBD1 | CASSFEGRGQGETQYF | TGTGCCAGCAGTTTTGAGGGCAGGGGGCAAGGAGAGACCCAGTACTTC
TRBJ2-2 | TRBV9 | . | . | CASSLLAAGTGELFF | TGTGCCAGCAGCCTACTGGCGGCAGGCACCGGGGAGCTGTTTTTT
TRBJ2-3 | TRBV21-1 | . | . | CASSKVGDKATDTQYF | TGTGCCAGCAGCAAAGTGGGGGACAAAGCAACAGATACGCAGTATTTT
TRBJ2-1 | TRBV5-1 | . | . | CASSLERGRGSNEQFF | TGCGCCAGCAGCTTGGAACGGGGGCGCGGGAGCAATGAGCAGTTCTTC
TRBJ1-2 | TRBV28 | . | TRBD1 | CASSYTGTGGGYTF | TGTGCCAGCAGTTACACCGGGACAGGGGGCGGCTACACCTTC
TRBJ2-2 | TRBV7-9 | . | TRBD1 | CASSPRGLNTGELFF | TGTGCCAGCAGCCCCAGGGGGCTGAACACCGGGGAGCTGTTTTTT
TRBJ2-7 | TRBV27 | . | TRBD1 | CASSPGRGYYEQYF | TGTGCCAGCAGTCCCGGCAGGGGGTACTACGAGCAGTACTTC
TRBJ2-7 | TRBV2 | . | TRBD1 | CAIVPRDRTYEQYF | TGTGCCATCGTTCCCCGGGACAGAACCTACGAGCAGTACTTC
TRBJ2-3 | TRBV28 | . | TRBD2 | CASSLLGGSFADTQYF | TGTGCCAGCAGTTTGCTGGGCGGGAGTTTTGCAGATACGCAGTATTTT
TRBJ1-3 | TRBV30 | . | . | CAWGFGAPGNTIYF | TGTGCCTGGGGGTTTGGGGCTCCTGGAAACACCATATATTTT
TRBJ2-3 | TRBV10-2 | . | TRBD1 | CASRDRGTTDTQYF | TGCGCCAGCAGAGACAGGGGAACTACAGATACGCAGTATTTT
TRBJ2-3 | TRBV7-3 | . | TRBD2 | CASSFGTSGGTDTQYF | TGTGCCAGCAGCTTCGGGACTAGCGGGGGTACAGATACGCAGTATTTT
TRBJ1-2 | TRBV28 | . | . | CASITGTGKGYTF | TGTGCCAGCATTACCGGAACAGGGAAAGGCTACACCTTC
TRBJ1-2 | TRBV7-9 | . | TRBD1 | CASSFGQADGYTF | TGTGCCAGCAGCTTCGGACAGGCAGATGGCTACACCTTC
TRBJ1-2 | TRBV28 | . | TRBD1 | CASTKRDRGSGYTF | TGTGCCAGCACTAAACGGGACAGGGGAAGTGGCTACACCTTC
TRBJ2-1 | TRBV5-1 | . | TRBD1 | CASSFLKTGGASHEQFF | TGCGCCAGCAGCTTTCTTAAGACAGGGGGCGCGAGCCATGAGCAGTTCTTC
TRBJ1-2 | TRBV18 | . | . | CASSPDSNYGYTF | TGTGCCAGCTCACCGGACTCTAACTATGGCTACACCTTC
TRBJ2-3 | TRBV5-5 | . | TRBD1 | CASSTTGDPDTQYF | TGTGCCAGCAGCACCACAGGGGATCCAGATACGCAGTATTTT
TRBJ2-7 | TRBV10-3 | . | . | CAISESSLVRPYEQYF | TGTGCCATCAGTGAGTCTTCCTTAGTACGTCCCTACGAGCAGTACTTC
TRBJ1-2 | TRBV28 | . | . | CASSLVGPAVVGYTF | TGTGCCAGCAGTTTAGTCGGCCCGGCGGTCGTGGGCTACACCTTC
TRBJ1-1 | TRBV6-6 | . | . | CASSDQENTEAFF | TGTGCCAGCAGTGACCAGGAGAACACTGAAGCTTTCTTT
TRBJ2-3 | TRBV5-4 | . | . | CASSNKGGGATDTQYF | TGTGCCAGCAGCAACAAAGGAGGGGGCGCAACAGATACGCAGTATTTT
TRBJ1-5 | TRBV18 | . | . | CASSQESSQPQHF | TGTGCCAGCTCACAGGAGTCTAGTCAGCCCCAGCATTTT
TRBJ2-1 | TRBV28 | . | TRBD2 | CASSSILLAATYNEQFF | TGTGCCAGCAGTTCAATCCTACTAGCGGCAACCTACAATGAGCAGTTCTTC
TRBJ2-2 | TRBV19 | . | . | CNVSPGELFF | TGTAATGTATCGCCCGGGGAGCTGTTTTTT
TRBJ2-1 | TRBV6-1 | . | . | CASSESLSDEQFF | TGTGCCAGCAGTGAATCCCTATCGGATGAGCAGTTCTTC
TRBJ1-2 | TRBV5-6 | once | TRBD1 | CASSRDSYGYTF | TGTGCCAGCAGCCGGGACAGCTATGGCTACACCTTC
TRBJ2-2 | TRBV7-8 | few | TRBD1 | CASSFRDSNTGELFF | TGTGCCAGCAGCTTCCGGGACAGCAACACCGGGGAGCTGTTTTTT
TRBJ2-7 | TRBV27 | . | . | CASSLTAGYSYEQYF | TGTGCCAGCAGTTTGACGGCAGGATACTCCTACGAGCAGTACTTC
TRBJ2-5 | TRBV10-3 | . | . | CAIRGSQETQYF | TGTGCCATCAGGGGGTCTCAAGAGACCCAGTACTTC
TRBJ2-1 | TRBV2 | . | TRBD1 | CASSSGTGIEQFF | TGTGCCAGCAGTTCCGGGACAGGGATTGAGCAGTTCTTC
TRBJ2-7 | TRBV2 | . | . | CASSVRNYEQYF | TGTGCCAGCAGTGTTCGGAACTACGAGCAGTACTTC
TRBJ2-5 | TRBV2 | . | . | CASSEARRLGLGTQYF | TGTGCCAGCAGTGAAGCGCGGAGACTGGGCCTCGGGACCCAGTACTTC
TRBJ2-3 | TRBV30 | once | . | CAWRRPSDTQYF | TGTGCCTGGAGGAGGCCCTCGGATACGCAGTATTTT
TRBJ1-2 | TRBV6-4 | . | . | CASSHGTLGGYTF | TGTGCCAGCAGCCATGGGACGCTGGGTGGCTACACCTTC